This is a list of T cell receptor beta chains from one sample in a study of T-cell memory formation after mild COVID-19. TCRdb re-analysed the 5' RACE reads in MiXCR, keeping a single row per CDR3 protein. This table has 250,000 to 300,000 distinct CDR3 sequences, around 15% appearing once. The sequencing sample was made of PBMCs or a T cell subset sorted from them (not recorded which). The receptor source for this set is a man younger than 35 who had mild COVID-19 (a few samples of this study predate the infection). Cell type and time point are not known. CDR3s include the opening cysteine and the closing phenylalanine or tryptophan. A D gene is named only where the DNA matches it firmly. For some rows the clone size is stated as once, few or many, or as a class when expanded; others skip it.

J	V	D	size	CDR3	DNA
TRBJ2-3	TRBV14	TRBD2	NA	CASRPSGGASDTQYF	TGTGCCAGCAGACCTAGCGGGGGGGCCTCAGATACGCAGTATTTT
TRBJ2-1	TRBV7-6	TRBD1	NA	CASSSQDRVPYNEQFF	TGTGCCAGCAGCTCCCAGGACAGGGTTCCCTACAATGAGCAGTTCTTC
TRBJ2-3	TRBV5-1	NA	NA	CASTLGGGGTDTQYF	TGCGCCAGCACCCTAGGGGGCGGGGGCACAGATACGCAGTATTTT
TRBJ1-5	TRBV12-3/TRBV12-4	NA	NA	CASSWSQISNQPQHF	TGTGCCAGCAGCTGGAGCCAGATTAGCAATCAGCCCCAGCATTTT
TRBJ1-5	TRBV12-3/TRBV12-4	NA	few	CASSLGGLDGFMPQHF	TGTGCCAGCAGTTTGGGGGGTCTGGACGGTTTTATGCCCCAGCATTTT
TRBJ2-7	TRBV10-1	TRBD1	NA	CASSERRGHGVSYEQYF	TGCGCCAGCAGTGAGAGAAGGGGGCACGGAGTATCCTACGAGCAGTACTTC
TRBJ2-1	TRBV11-3	TRBD2	few	CASSDSGVEQFF	TGTGCCAGCAGCGATAGCGGGGTTGAGCAGTTCTTC
TRBJ1-1	TRBV5-4	NA	many	CASSLSQLNTEAFF	TGTGCCAGCAGTTTAAGTCAGTTGAACACTGAAGCTTTCTTT
TRBJ1-3	TRBV6-6	NA	NA	CASSYSRSSGNTIYF	TGTGCCAGCAGTTACTCCAGAAGCTCTGGAAACACCATATATTTT
TRBJ1-4	TRBV29-1	TRBD1	once	CSVETTGGRF	TGCAGCGTTGAGACCACAGGGGGCAGGTTT
TRBJ2-2	TRBV3-1	TRBD2	few	CASSQGKTSGVTGELFF	TGTGCCAGCAGCCAAGGGAAGACTAGCGGAGTCACCGGGGAGCTGTTTTTT
TRBJ2-6	TRBV5-1	TRBD2	NA	CASRSESGAGANVLTF	TGCGCCAGCAGATCCGAGAGCGGGGCTGGGGCCAACGTCCTGACTTTC
TRBJ2-2	TRBV7-8	NA	few	CASSSLSQRATGELFF	TGTGCCAGCAGTTCGTTGTCTCAGCGGGCCACCGGGGAGCTGTTTTTT
TRBJ2-1	TRBV7-2	NA	few	CASRKGENNEQFF	TGTGCCAGCAGGAAGGGGGAGAACAATGAGCAGTTCTTC
TRBJ2-5	TRBV15	NA	NA	CATSRKRGDAKETQYF	TGTGCCACCAGCAGGAAGAGAGGGGATGCTAAAGAGACCCAGTACTTC
TRBJ1-6	TRBV20-1	NA	few	CSARDWLRGNSPLHF	TGCAGTGCTAGAGACTGGCTACGAGGGAATTCACCCCTCCACTTT
TRBJ1-2	TRBV5-1	NA	few	CASSLGLGPNYGYTF	TGCGCCAGCAGCTTGGGTCTAGGCCCTAACTATGGCTACACCTTC
TRBJ2-5	TRBV6-5	TRBD2	NA	CASSKGVSGEETQYF	TGTGCCAGCAGTAAGGGGGTTAGCGGGGAAGAGACCCAGTACTTC
TRBJ1-2	TRBV7-2	TRBD1	NA	CASSLGTGYYGYTF	TGTGCCAGCAGCCTGGGGACAGGGTACTATGGCTACACCTTC
TRBJ1-4	TRBV6-5	NA	many	CASSYSRGTNEKLFF	TGTGCCAGCAGTTACTCGAGAGGGACTAATGAAAAACTGTTTTTT
TRBJ2-5	TRBV5-5	NA	few	CASSLMTAGLETQYF	TGTGCCAGCAGCTTGATGACAGCAGGTCTGGAGACCCAGTACTTC
TRBJ1-1	TRBV7-3	NA	NA	CASSSTRDRTEAFF	TGTGCCAGCAGCTCCACCCGCGACCGCACTGAAGCTTTCTTT
TRBJ2-5	TRBV2	TRBD1	few	CASSGGQGAGETQYF	TGTGCCAGCAGCGGAGGACAGGGGGCAGGAGAGACCCAGTACTTC
TRBJ1-3	TRBV5-1	NA	many	CASSRGVAGDGNTIYF	TGCGCCAGCAGCCGTGGAGTCGCAGGGGACGGAAACACCATATATTTT
TRBJ2-3	TRBV20-1	NA	NA	CSASHRARGTDTQYF	TGCAGTGCCTCCCATAGGGCTCGGGGCACAGATACGCAGTATTTT
TRBJ2-2	TRBV11-1	TRBD1	NA	CASSLGSGTGFTGELFF	TGTGCCAGCAGCTTAGGGAGTGGGACAGGCTTCACCGGGGAGCTGTTTTTT
TRBJ1-6	TRBV30	TRBD1	few	CAWDRVNSPLHF	TGTGCCTGGGACAGGGTAAATTCACCCCTCCACTTT
TRBJ2-7	TRBV20-1	NA	many	CSAARQGGSYEQYF	TGCAGTGCCGCCCGACAGGGCGGGAGCTACGAGCAGTACTTC
TRBJ1-1	TRBV6-2/TRBV6-3	NA	NA	CDSSYVSTAEAFF	TGTGACAGCAGTTACGTCTCTACCGCTGAAGCTTTCTTT
TRBJ2-2	TRBV7-3	TRBD1	NA	CASSTQDRGELFF	TGTGCCAGCAGCACCCAGGACAGGGGGGAGCTGTTTTTT
TRBJ2-3	TRBV7-9	NA	NA	CSSSLVVGDPTDTQYF	TGTTCCAGCAGCTTAGTAGTCGGGGACCCCACAGATACGCAGTATTTT
TRBJ2-2	TRBV6-5	TRBD1	NA	CASGLRQGNTGELFF	TGTGCCAGCGGCTTGCGACAGGGGAACACCGGGGAGCTGTTTTTT
TRBJ1-1	TRBV12-3/TRBV12-4	NA	few	CASSLLQGYTEAFF	TGTGCCAGCAGTTTATTACAGGGCTATACTGAAGCTTTCTTT
TRBJ2-2	TRBV4-3	TRBD2	NA	CASSQDRSGGANTGELFF	TGCGCCAGCAGCCAAGACCGTAGCGGGGGGGCGAACACCGGGGAGCTGTTTTTT
TRBJ1-1	TRBV29-1	NA	few	CSVEGGTGEAFF	TGCAGCGTTGAAGGAGGGACGGGTGAAGCTTTCTTT
TRBJ1-6	TRBV7-9	TRBD1	few	CASSEGTGHSPLHF	TGTGCCAGCAGCGAAGGGACAGGGCACTCACCCCTCCACTTT
TRBJ1-5	TRBV6-5	TRBD1	NA	CASSYSQGANQPQHF	TGTGCCAGCAGTTACTCACAGGGGGCTAACCAGCCCCAGCATTTT
TRBJ2-7	TRBV9	NA	NA	CASSRDRNDEQYF	TGTGCCAGCAGCAGAGACAGAAACGACGAGCAGTACTTC
TRBJ2-1	TRBV7-8	TRBD2	many	CASSLAGGGGANEQFF	TGTGCCAGCAGCTTAGCGGGTGGCGGGGGGGCGAACGAGCAGTTCTTC
TRBJ1-1	TRBV7-2	TRBD1	few	CASSLDRGTSEAFF	TGTGCCAGCAGCTTAGACAGGGGGACCTCTGAAGCTTTCTTT
TRBJ1-4	TRBV27	NA	once	CASKGSWDEKLFF	TGTGCCAGCAAGGGATCTTGGGATGAAAAACTGTTTTTT
TRBJ1-1	TRBV6-2/TRBV6-3	NA	few	CASFPRARNTEAFF	TGTGCCAGCTTCCCCCGGGCCCGGAACACTGAAGCTTTCTTT
TRBJ2-2	TRBV5-1	TRBD1	NA	CASSSWTGQNTGELFF	TGCGCCAGCAGCAGCTGGACAGGTCAGAACACCGGGGAGCTGTTTTTT
TRBJ2-2	TRBV4-3	TRBD1	NA	CAGSHRTGNTGELFF	TGCGCCGGCAGCCATAGGACAGGGAACACCGGGGAGCTGTTTTTT
TRBJ2-1	TRBV5-1	NA	many	CASSLAGNYNEQFF	TGCGCCAGCAGCTTGGCAGGAAACTACAATGAGCAGTTCTTC
TRBJ2-5	TRBV2	TRBD2	NA	CANKGLQETQYF	TGTGCCAATAAGGGACTACAAGAGACCCAGTACTTC
TRBJ2-1	TRBV29-1	NA	NA	CSVLAVDDGEQFF	TGCAGCGTTCTAGCAGTGGATGACGGTGAGCAGTTCTTC
TRBJ2-2	TRBV4-1	NA	few	CASSQPKGGGTGELFF	TGCGCCAGCAGCCAGCCCAAGGGAGGGGGTACCGGGGAGCTGTTTTTT
TRBJ2-5	TRBV12-3/TRBV12-4	TRBD2	few	CASSLRTSPRLNF	TGTGCCAGCAGTCTCAGGACTAGCCCCAGGCTGAACTTC
TRBJ2-3	TRBV3-1	TRBD2	many	CASSHARGGTDTQYF	TGTGCCAGCAGCCACGCGCGGGGGGGCACAGATACGCAGTATTTT
TRBJ2-3	TRBV9	NA	few	CASSVQSYTDTQYF	TGTGCCAGCAGCGTACAATCCTATACAGATACGCAGTATTTT
TRBJ1-5	TRBV6-2/TRBV6-3	NA	few	CASSYPGSWQPQHF	TGTGCCAGCAGTTATCCAGGGTCCTGGCAGCCCCAGCATTTT
TRBJ2-7	TRBV27	TRBD2	few	CASSKRGGPYEQYF	TGTGCCAGCAGCAAGCGGGGGGGCCCCTACGAGCAGTACTTC